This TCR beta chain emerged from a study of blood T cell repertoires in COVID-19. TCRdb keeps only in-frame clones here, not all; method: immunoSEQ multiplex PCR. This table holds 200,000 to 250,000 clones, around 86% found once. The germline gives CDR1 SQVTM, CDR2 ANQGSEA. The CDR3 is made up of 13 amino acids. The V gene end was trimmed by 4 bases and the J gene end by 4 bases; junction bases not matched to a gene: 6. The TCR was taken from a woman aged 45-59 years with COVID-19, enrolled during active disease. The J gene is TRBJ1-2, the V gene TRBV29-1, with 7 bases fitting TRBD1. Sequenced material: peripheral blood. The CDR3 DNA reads TGCAGCGTTGGATCTGACAGGGCCTATGGCTACACCTTC. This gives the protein CSVGSDRAYGYTF.